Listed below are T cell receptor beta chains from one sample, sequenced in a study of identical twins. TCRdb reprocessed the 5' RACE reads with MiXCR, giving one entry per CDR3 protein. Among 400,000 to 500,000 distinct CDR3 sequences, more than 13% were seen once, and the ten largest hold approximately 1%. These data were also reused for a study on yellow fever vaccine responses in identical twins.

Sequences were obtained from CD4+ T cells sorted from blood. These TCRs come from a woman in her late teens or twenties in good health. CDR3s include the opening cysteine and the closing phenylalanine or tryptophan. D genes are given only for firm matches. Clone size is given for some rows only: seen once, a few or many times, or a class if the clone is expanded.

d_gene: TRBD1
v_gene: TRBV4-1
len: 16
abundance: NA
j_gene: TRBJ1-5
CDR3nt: TGCGCCAGCAGCCAAGCCGGGACAGGGGTGAATCAGCCCCAGCATTTT
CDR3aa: CASSQAGTGVNQPQHF

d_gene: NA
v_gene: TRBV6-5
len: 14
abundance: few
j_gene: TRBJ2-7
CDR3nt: TGTGCCAGCAGTTACCCAGGGCCCTCCTACGAGCAGTACTTC
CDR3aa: CASSYPGPSYEQYF

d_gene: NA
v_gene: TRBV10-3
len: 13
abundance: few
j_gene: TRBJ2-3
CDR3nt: TGTGCCATCAATCGGGACTCCACAGATACGCAGTATTTT
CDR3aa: CAINRDSTDTQYF

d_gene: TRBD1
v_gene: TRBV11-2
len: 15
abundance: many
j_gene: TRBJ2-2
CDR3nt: TGTGCCAGCAGCCCGGGACAGAGGAACACCGGGGAGCTGTTTTTT
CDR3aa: CASSPGQRNTGELFF

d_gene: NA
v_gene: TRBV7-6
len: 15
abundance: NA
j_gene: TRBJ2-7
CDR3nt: TGTGCCAGCAGCTTAGGTCGAGAGACGACCTACGAGCAGTACTTC
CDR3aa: CASSLGRETTYEQYF

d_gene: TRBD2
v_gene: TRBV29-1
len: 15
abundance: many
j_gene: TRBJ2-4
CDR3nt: TGCAGCGTTGCCGGGACTAGAGGGGCCAAAAACATTCAGTACTTC
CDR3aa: CSVAGTRGAKNIQYF

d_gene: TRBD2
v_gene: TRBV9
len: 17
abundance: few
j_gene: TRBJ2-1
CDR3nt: TGTGCCAGCAGCGTCGGCCTAGCGGTAGGAAGACTCAATGAGCAGTTCTTC
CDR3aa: CASSVGLAVGRLNEQFF

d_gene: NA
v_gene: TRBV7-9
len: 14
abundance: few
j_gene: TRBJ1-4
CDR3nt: TGTGCCAGCAGCTTAGACAGAATTAATGAAAAACTGTTTTTT
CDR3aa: CASSLDRINEKLFF

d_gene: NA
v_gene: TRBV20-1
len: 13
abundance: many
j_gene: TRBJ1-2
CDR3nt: TGCAGTGCTAGGCTCCCGTCGTTGGTTGGCTACACCTTC
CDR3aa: CSARLPSLVGYTF

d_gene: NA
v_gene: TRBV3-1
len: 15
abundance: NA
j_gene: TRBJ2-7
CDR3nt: TGTGCCAGCAGCCAAACCGATCAATACAGGGTAGAGCAGTACTTC
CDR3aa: CASSQTDQYRVEQYF

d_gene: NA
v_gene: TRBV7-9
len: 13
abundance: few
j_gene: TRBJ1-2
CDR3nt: TGTGCCAGCAGCTTAAAGCCCCAGAATGGCTACACCTTC
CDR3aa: CASSLKPQNGYTF

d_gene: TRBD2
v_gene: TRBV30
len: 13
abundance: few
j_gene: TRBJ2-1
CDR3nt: TGTGCCTGGAGTGTATGGGGGGGACGACAGCAGTTCTTC
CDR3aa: CAWSVWGGRQQFF

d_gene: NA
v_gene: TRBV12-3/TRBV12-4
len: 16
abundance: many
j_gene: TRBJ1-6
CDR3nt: TGTGCCAGCCGCCCTGAGGAGAGTTCCTATAATTCACCCCTCCACTTT
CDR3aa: CASRPEESSYNSPLHF

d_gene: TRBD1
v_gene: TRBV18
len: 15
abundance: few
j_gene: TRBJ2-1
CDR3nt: TGTGCCAGCTCAATAACCGGGACAGTCAACAATGAGCAGTTCTTC
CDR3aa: CASSITGTVNNEQFF

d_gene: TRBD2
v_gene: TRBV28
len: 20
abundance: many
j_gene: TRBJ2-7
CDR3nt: TGTGCCAGCAGTCTACACTTATGGACTAGCGGGGGGCTCCCTTCCTACGAGCAGTACTTC
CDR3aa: CASSLHLWTSGGLPSYEQYF